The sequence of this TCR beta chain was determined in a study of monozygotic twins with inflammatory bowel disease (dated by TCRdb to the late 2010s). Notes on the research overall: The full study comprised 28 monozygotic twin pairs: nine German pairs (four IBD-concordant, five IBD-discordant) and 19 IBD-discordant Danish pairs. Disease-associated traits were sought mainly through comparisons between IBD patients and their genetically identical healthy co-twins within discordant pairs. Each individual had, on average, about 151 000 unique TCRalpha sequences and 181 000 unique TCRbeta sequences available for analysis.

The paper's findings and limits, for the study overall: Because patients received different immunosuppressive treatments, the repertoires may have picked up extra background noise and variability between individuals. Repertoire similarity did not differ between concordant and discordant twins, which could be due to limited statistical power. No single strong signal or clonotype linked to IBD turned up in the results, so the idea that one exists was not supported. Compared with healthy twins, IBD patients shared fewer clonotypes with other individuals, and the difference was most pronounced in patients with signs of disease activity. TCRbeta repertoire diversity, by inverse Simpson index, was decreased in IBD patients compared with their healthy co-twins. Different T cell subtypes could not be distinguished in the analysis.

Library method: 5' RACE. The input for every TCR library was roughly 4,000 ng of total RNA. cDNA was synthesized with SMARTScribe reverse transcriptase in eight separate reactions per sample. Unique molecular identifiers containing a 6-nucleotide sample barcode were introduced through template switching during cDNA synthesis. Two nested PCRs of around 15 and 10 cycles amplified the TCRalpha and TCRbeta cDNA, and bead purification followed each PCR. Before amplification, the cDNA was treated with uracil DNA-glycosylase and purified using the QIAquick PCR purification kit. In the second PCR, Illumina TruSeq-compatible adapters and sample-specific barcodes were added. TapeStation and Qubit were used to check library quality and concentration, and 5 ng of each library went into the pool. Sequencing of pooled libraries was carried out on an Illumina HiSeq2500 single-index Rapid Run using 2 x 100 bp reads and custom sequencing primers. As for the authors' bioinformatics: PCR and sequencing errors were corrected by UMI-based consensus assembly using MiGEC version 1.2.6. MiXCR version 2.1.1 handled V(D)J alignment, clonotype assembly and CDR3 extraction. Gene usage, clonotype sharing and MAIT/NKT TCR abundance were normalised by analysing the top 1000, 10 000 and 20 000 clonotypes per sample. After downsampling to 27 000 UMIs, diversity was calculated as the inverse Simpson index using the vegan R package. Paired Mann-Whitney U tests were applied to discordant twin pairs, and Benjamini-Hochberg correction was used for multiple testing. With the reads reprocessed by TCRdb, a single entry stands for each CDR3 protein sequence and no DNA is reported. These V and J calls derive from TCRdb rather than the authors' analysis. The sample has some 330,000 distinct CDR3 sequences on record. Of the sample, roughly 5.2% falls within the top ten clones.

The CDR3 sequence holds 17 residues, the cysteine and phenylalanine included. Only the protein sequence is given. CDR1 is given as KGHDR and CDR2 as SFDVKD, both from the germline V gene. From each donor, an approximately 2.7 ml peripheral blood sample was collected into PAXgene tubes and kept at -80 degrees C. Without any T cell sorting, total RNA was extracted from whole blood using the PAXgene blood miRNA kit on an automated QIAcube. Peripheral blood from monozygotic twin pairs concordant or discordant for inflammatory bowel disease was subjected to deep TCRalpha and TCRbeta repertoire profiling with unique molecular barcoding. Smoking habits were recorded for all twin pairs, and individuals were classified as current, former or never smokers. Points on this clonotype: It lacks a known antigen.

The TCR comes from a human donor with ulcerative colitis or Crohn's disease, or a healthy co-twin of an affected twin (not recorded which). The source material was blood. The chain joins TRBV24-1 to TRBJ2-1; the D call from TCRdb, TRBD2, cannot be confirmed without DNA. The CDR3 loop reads CATSEGTSPSSYNEQFF.